The 5 T cell receptor beta chains reported below all come from one sample, sequenced in a study of cytomegalovirus exposure and HLA in healthy donors. PCR used 60 Vbeta primers and 13 Jbeta primers. Assay used: immunoSEQ multiplex PCR; TCRdb lists only in-frame clones, some missing. This repertoire shows 200,000 or so clones, about 88% found once; its top ten account for over 0.2%. The sequenced sample was PBMCs. These receptors were obtained from a girl under three years old in good health and CMV-seronegative.

V is TRBV9 and J is TRBJ2-3; TRBD2 aligns across 12 bases. V dropped 3 bases and J dropped 0; count of bases not matched to a gene: 2. The germline gives CDR1 SGDLS, CDR2 YYNGEE. CDR3 length: 16 amino acids. CDR3 DNA sequence: TGTGCCAGCAGCGCCGGGACTAGCGGGAGCACAGATACGCAGTATTTT. This codes for CASSAGTSGSTDTQYF. The variable domain in full, completed from reference TRBV9 and TRBJ2-3, reads DSGVTQTPKHLITATGQRVTLRCSPRSGDLSVYWYQQSLDQGLQFLIQYYNGEERAKGNILERFSAQQFPDLHSELNLSSLELGDSALYFCASSAGTSGSTDTQYFGPGTRLTVL.

The V gene is TRBV7-9, the J gene TRBJ2-3, with D maybe TRBD1 (6 bases). Trimming took off 3 bases at V and 3 bases at J, with 7 bases between the two ends. This CDR3 contains 13 residues. Germline CDR1 reads SEHNR; CDR2 reads FQNEAQ (reference sequence). The CDR3 DNA follows: TGTGCCAGCAGCTTCAGGGGAACAGATACGCAGTATTTT. Protein: CASSFRGTDTQYF.

J is TRBJ2-1 and V is TRBV5-4; the match to TRBD2 covers 10 bases. The CDR3 is 17 residues long. The V segment lost 0 bases and the J segment 6 bases; nucleotides outside the gene matches: 9. The germline gives CDR1 SGHNT, CDR2 YYREEE (reference sequence). CDR3 sequence reads: CASSLASGSRLGNEQFF. The CDR3 nucleotides are TGTGCCAGCAGCTTGGCTAGCGGGAGCCGCCTGGGCAATGAGCAGTTCTTC.

V is TRBV5-5 and J is TRBJ2-1; D uncertain. From germline, CDR1 is SGHKS and CDR2 YYEKEE (reference sequence). There are 15 residues in the CDR3. V shed 4 bases and J shed 2 bases, with 13 bases lying between them. The CDR3 coding sequence is TGTGCCAGCAGCATTAGGATCGGAGCCTACAATGAGCAGTTCTTC. It specifies CASSIRIGAYNEQFF.

V and J are TRBV7-8 and TRBJ2-5; D perhaps matches TRBD2 (5 bases). CDR1 and CDR2 (germline): SGHVS, FQNEAQ. The CDR3 consists of 18 residues. V lost 0 bases, J lost 1 base, and 18 bases lay in between. The DNA of the CDR3 is TGTGCCAGCAGCTTAGCCTTCGGTGCTGCGACTATCCAAGAGACCCAGTACTTC. Protein product: CASSLAFGAATIQETQYF.